This TCR beta chain was documented in a study of blood T cell repertoires in COVID-19. Study in general: COVID-19 samples collected from the United States, Italy and Spain covered acute and convalescent phases. The cDNA or gDNA used as material had been derived from T cells, B-cell-depleted T cells, or PBMCs.

V was cut by 3 bases and J by 2 bases, with 9 bases left in between. This CDR3 has 14 amino acids. Germline CDR1 and CDR2: SGHRS and YFSETQ. This clone was observed a few times. Methods used by the authors: From reference gene primer amplification, estimates of nucleated cell counts were derived. Some clones are missing from TCRdb's copy, which holds only in-frame ones; the method was immunoSEQ multiplex PCR. That table is the source of V, J and clone size, and D and trimming were worked out from the DNA. The sample lists about 130,000 clones, about 86% occurring once. The source material was peripheral blood. V and J are TRBV5-1 and TRBJ1-3; D not certain. This receptor was obtained from a woman older than 75 with acute or convalescent COVID-19. The CDR3 DNA is TGCGCCAGCAGCTCATCTATGACTGGAAACACCATATATTTT. Its protein is CASSSSMTGNTIYF.